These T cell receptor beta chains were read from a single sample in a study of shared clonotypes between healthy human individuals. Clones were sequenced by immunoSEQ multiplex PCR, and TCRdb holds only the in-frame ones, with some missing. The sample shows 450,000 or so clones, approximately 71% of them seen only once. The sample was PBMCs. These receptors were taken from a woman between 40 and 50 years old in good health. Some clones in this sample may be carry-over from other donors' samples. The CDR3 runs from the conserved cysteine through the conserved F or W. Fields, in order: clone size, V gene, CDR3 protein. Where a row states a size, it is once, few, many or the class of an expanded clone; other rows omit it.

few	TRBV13	CASSYTGTSGNEQFF
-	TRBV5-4	CASSLYGERSSNQPQHF
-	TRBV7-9	CASSLNRDRYEQYF
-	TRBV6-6	CASSTKETQYF
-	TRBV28	CASSLGGRLNEKLFF
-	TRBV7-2	CASSPRGGSGNTIYF
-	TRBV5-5	CASTRAGNTIYF
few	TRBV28	CASSSLKGAGAKNIQYF
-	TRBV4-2	CASSQGNRVPEADTQYF
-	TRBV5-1	CASSLGQGGYNEQFF
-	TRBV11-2	CASSPRLGEQFF
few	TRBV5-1	CASSLQRQETQYF
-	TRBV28	CASSYGGTSSYEQYF
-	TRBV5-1	CASSLRGDSSYEQYF
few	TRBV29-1	CSVLAADNEQFF
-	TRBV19	CASSTQTGSYSNQPQHF
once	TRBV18	CASSPSLLTSVPYEQYF
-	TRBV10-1	CASSFGLADTDTQYF
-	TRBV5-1	CASSADSRSSGNTIYF
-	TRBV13	CASSFGDRGNTGELFF
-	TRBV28	CASSLAGLQETQYF